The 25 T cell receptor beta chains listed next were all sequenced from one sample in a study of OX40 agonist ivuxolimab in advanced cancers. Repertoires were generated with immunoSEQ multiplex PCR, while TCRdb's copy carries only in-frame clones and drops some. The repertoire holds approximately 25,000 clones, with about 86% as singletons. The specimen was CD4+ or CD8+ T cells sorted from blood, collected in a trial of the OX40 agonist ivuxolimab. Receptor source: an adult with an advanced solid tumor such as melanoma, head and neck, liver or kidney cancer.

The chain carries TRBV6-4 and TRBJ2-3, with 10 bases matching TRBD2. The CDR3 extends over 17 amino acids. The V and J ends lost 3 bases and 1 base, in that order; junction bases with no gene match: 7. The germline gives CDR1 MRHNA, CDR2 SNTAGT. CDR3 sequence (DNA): TGTGCCAGCAGTGAAGAGAGCGGGGGGGCCGGCACAGATACGCAGTATTTT. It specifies CASSEESGGAGTDTQYF.

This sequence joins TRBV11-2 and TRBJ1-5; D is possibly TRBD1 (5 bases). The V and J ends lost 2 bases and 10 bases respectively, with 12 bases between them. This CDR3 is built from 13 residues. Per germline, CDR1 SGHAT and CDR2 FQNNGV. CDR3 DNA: TGTGCCAGCAGCTTAACGGTGGGGGGACCCCAGCATTTT. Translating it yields CASSLTVGGPQHF.

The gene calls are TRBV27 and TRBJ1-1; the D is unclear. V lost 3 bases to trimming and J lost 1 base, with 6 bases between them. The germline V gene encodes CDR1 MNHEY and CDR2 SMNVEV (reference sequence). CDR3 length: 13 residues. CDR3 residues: CASSFSENTEAFF. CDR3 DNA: TGTGCCAGCAGTTTTTCAGAGAACACTGAAGCTTTCTTT.

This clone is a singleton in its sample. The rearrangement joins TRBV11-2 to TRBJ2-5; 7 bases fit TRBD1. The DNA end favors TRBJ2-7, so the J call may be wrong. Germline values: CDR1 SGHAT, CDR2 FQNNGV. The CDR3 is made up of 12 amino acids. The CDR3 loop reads CASSDHRGEQYF. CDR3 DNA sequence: TGTGCCAGCAGCGATCACAGGGGCGAGCAGTACTTC.

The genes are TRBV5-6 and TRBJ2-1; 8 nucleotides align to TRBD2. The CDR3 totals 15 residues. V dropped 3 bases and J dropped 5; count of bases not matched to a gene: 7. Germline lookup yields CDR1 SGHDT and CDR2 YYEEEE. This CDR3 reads CASSSRPGGHNEQFF. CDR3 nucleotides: TGTGCCAGCAGCTCCCGACCGGGGGGGCACAATGAGCAGTTCTTC.

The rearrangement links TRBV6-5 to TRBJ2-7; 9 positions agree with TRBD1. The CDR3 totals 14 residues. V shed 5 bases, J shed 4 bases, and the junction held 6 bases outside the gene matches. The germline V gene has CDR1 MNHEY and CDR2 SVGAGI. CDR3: CASSPRQGVYEQYF. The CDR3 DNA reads TGTGCCAGCAGTCCACGACAGGGGGTGTACGAGCAGTACTTC.

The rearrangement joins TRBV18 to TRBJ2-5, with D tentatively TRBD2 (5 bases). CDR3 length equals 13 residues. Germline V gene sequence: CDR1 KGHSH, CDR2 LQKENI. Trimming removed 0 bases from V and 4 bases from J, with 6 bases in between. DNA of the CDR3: TGTGCCAGCTCACCACCCGAGGGAGAGACCCAGTACTTC. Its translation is CASSPPEGETQYF.

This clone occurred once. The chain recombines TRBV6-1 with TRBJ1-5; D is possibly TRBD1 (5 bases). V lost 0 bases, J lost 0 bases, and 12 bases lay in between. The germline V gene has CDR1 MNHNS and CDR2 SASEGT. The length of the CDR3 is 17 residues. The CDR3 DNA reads TGTGCCAGCAGTGAAGCGCGGGGCTCTTATAGCAATCAGCCCCAGCATTTT. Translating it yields CASSEARGSYSNQPQHF.

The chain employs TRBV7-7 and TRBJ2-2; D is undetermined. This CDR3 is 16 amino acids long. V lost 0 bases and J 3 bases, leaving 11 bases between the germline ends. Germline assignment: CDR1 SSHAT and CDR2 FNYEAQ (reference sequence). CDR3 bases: TGTGCCAGCAGCTTAGCGGGGAATGTGTACACCGGGGAGCTGTTTTTT. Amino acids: CASSLAGNVYTGELFF. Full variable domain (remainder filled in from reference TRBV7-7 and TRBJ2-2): GAGVSQSPRYKVTKRGQDVTLRCDPISSHATLYWYQQALGQGPEFLTYFNYEAQPDKSGLPSDRFSAERPEGSISTLTIQRTEQRDSAMYRCASSLAGNVYTGELFFGEGSRLTVL.

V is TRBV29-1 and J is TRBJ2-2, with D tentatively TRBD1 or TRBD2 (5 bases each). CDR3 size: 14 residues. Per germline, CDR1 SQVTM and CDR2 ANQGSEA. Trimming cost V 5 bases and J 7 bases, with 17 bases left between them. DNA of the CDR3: TGCAGCGTTTCGGGGAGCGAGGGGTTCGGGGAGCTGTTTTTT. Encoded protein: CSVSGSEGFGELFF.

The CDR3 DNA follows: TGTGCCAGCTCCCCCGGGACAGGGGTAGCCGGGGAGCTGTTTTTT. As protein: CASSPGTGVAGELFF. This sequence joins TRBV19 and TRBJ2-2, with 10 nucleotides matching TRBD1. The CDR3 consists of 15 residues. Germline CDR1 and CDR2: LNHDA and SQIVND (reference sequence). The J segment lost 6 bases and the V segment lost 9 bases, leaving 10 bases of the junction unmatched.

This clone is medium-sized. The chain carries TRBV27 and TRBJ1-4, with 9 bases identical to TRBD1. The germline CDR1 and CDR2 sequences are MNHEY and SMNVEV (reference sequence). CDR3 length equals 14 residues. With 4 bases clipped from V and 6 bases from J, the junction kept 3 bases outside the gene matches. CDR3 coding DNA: TGTGCCAGCAGTTCCCGGGACAGGGATGAAAAACTGTTTTTT. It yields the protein CASSSRDRDEKLFF.

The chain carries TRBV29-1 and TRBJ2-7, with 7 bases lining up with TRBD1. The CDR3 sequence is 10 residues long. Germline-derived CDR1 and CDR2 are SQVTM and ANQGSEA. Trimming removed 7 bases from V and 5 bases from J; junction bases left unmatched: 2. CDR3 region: CSATGDEQYF. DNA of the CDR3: TGCAGCGCCACAGGGGACGAGCAGTACTTC.

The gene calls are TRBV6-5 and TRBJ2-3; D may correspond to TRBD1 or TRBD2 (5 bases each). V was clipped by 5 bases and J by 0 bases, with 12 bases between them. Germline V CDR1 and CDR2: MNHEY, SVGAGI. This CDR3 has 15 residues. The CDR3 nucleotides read TGTGCCAGCAGTCCCTTTTGGGGGAGCACAGATACGCAGTATTTT. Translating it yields CASSPFWGSTDTQYF.

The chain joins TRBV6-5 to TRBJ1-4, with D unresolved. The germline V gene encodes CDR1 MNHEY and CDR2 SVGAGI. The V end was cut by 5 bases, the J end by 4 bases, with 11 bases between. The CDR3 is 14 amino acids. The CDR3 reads CASSEVQNNEKLFF. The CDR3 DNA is TGTGCCAGCAGTGAGGTTCAGAATAATGAAAAACTGTTTTTT.

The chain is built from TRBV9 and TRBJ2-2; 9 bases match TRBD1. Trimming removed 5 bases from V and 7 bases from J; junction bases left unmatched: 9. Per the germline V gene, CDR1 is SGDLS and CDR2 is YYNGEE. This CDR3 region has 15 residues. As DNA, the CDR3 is TGTGCCAGCAGTTACACAGGGGGCGCGGGCGGGGAGCTGTTTTTT. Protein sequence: CASSYTGGAGGELFF.

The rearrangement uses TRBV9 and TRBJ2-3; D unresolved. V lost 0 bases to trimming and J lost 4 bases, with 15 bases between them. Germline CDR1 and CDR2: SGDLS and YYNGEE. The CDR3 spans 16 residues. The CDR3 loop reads CASSVDSRDWADTQYF. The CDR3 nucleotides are TGTGCCAGCAGCGTAGACTCGCGTGATTGGGCAGATACGCAGTATTTT.

In nucleotides, the CDR3 is TGCGCCAGCAGCTTGAATCGTTATAGCACAGATACGCAGTATTTT. Its translation is CASSLNRYSTDTQYF. V and J are TRBV5-1 and TRBJ2-3; D not certain. The germline gives CDR1 SGHRS, CDR2 YFSETQ. Trimming left V 1 base short and J 0 bases short, with 9 bases between. There are 15 residues in the CDR3.

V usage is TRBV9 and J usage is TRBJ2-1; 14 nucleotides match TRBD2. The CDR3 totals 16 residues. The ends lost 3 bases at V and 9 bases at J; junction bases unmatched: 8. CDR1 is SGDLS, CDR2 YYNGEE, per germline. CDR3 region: CASSARLAGGVGEQFF. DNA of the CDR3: TGTGCCAGCAGCGCCCGACTAGCGGGAGGGGTTGGTGAGCAGTTCTTC.

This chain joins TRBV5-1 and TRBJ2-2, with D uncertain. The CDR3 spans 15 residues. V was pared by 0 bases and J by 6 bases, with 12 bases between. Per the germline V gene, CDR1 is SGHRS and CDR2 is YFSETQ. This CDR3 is CASSLGPKGSGELFF. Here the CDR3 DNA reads TGCGCCAGCAGCTTGGGACCAAAAGGGTCCGGGGAGCTGTTTTTT. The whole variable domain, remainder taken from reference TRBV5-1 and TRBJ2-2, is KAGVTQTPRYLIKTRGQQVTLSCSPISGHRSVSWYQQTPGQGLQFLFEYFSETQRNKGNFPGRFSGRQFSNSRSEMNVSTLELGDSALYLCASSLGPKGSGELFFGEGSRLTVL.

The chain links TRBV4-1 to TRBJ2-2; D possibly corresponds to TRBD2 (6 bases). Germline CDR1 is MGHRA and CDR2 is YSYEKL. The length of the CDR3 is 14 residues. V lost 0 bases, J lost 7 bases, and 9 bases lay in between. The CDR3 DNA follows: TGCGCCAGCAGCCAAGATCGGGGGAACGGGGAGCTGTTTTTT. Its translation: CASSQDRGNGELFF.

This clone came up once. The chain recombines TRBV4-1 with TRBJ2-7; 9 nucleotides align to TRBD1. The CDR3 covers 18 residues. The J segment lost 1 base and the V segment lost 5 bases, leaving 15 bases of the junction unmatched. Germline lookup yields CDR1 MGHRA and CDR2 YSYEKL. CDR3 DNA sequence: TGCGCCAGCAGCGCAAGGCCCGGTCCGGACAGGGGATCCTACGAGCAGTACTTC. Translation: CASSARPGPDRGSYEQYF.

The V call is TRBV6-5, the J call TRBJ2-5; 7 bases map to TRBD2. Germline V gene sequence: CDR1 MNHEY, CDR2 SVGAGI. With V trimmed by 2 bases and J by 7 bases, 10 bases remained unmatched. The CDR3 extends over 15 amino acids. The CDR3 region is CASSYGQGGFGTQYF. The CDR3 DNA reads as TGTGCCAGCAGTTACGGGCAGGGAGGGTTTGGGACCCAGTACTTC.

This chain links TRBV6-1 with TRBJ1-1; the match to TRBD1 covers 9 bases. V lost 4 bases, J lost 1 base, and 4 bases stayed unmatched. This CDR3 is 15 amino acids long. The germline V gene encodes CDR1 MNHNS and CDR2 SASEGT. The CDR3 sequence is CASSAPGQGNTEAFF. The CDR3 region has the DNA TGTGCCAGCAGTGCACCGGGACAGGGGAACACTGAAGCTTTCTTT.

The CDR3, as DNA: TGTGCCATCCAAGGGACGGCGATTTCCACTGAAGCTTTCTTT. Its protein product is CAIQGTAISTEAFF. The chain couples TRBV6-5 to TRBJ1-1; the D gene is possibly TRBD1 (5 bases). The CDR3 sequence is 14 residues long. V was clipped by 10 bases and J by 4 bases, with 19 bases between them. Germline assignment: CDR1 MNHEY and CDR2 SVGAGI.